The 15 T cell receptor beta chains listed next were all sequenced from one sample in a study of cytomegalovirus exposure and HLA in healthy donors. Vbeta (60) and Jbeta (13) primers were used in the PCR. TCRdb's copy holds only in-frame clones and misses some; the assay was immunoSEQ multiplex PCR. The profile covers over 95,000 clones, with around 66% appearing a single time and about 7.7% taken by the ten largest. Sequencing was performed on PBMCs. Receptors originate from a man aged 18 to 29 in good health and CMV-seropositive.

J is TRBJ2-7 and V is TRBV5-1; possible D gene TRBD1, 6 bases. Trimming stripped 4 bases from V and 3 bases from J, with 17 bases between. The CDR3 sequence is 15 residues long. From germline, CDR1 is SGHRS and CDR2 YFSETQ. CDR3 coding DNA: TGCGCCAGCAGCCCCTTTTCCGGGACAATCTACGAGCAGTACTTC. Translating gives CASSPFSGTIYEQYF. The variable domain in full, completed from reference TRBV5-1 and TRBJ2-7, reads KAGVTQTPRYLIKTRGQQVTLSCSPISGHRSVSWYQQTPGQGLQFLFEYFSETQRNKGNFPGRFSGRQFSNSRSEMNVSTLELGDSALYLCASSPFSGTIYEQYFGPGTRLTVT.

CDR3 in amino acids: CASSLGHSGETQYF. Here the CDR3 DNA reads TGTGCCAGCAGCTTAGGACATTCGGGGGAGACCCAGTACTTC. The rearrangement uses TRBV7-2 and TRBJ2-5, with a possible D match to TRBD2 (5 bases). Between the trimmed V and J ends, which lost 1 base and 5 bases, there was a span of 11 bases. There are 14 residues in the CDR3. Looked up from germline, CDR1 is SGHTA and CDR2 is FQGNSA.

This chain links TRBV6-6 with TRBJ2-5; 7 bases map to TRBD1. J gave up 2 bases and V 2 bases, and 5 bases lay outside the gene matches. There are 15 residues in the CDR3. CDR1 is MNHNY, CDR2 SVGAGI, per germline (reference sequence). The CDR3 coding sequence is TGTGCCAGCAGTTACCCGGGACAGCAACAAGAGACCCAGTACTTC. Its translation is CASSYPGQQQETQYF.

The chain links TRBV27 to TRBJ2-7; D is possibly TRBD1 or TRBD2 (5 bases each). The V end was cut by 4 bases, the J end by 7 bases, with 17 bases between. This CDR3 is built from 14 residues. Germline V gives CDR1 MNHEY, CDR2 SMNVEV (reference sequence). CDR3 residues: CASSWSGDPGEQYV. The CDR3 DNA follows: TGTGCCAGCAGTTGGTCCGGGGACCCAGGGGAGCAGTACGTC.

This chain connects TRBV7-2 to TRBJ1-6, with 7 bases that match TRBD1. The length of the CDR3 is 13 residues. With V trimmed by 5 bases and J by 10 bases, 5 bases remained unmatched. Germline V gene lookup returns CDR1 SGHTA and CDR2 FQGNSA. CDR3 region: CASSEKGASPLHF. The CDR3 nucleotides are TGTGCCAGCAGCGAGAAGGGGGCCTCACCCCTCCACTTT.

In its sample, this clone was seen once. This chain links TRBV13 with TRBJ1-2; D perhaps matches TRBD1 (5 bases). The CDR3 covers 15 residues. V lost 4 bases, J lost 5 bases, and 17 bases lay in between. The germline CDR1 and CDR2 sequences are PRHDT and FYEKMQ (reference sequence). The CDR3 reads CASSSLGGDDYGYTF. In nucleotides, the CDR3 is TGTGCCAGCAGCTCCCTCGGAGGGGACGATTATGGCTACACCTTC.

This chain joins TRBV28 and TRBJ2-6; D remains ambiguous. From germline, CDR1 is MDHEN and CDR2 SYDVKM. Trimming took off 1 base at V and 0 bases at J, with 10 bases between the two ends. CDR3 length equals 17 residues. Here the CDR3 DNA reads TGTGCCAGCAGTTTATTTGCAGGTACCTCTGGGGCCAACGTCCTGACTTTC. Protein product: CASSLFAGTSGANVLTF.

CDR3 loop: CASRDRGSRTEAFF. CDR3 coding DNA: TGTGCCAGTAGGGACAGGGGAAGCCGCACTGAAGCTTTCTTT. The chain joins TRBV19 to TRBJ1-1; 9 nucleotides match TRBD1. V lost 6 bases and J lost 4; bases outside the gene matches: 6. The CDR3 is 14 residues long. CDR1 and CDR2 (germline): LNHDA, SQIVND (reference sequence).

This chain joins TRBV27 and TRBJ2-7; 10 nucleotides match TRBD2. The CDR3 totals 17 residues. V lost 0 bases to trimming and J lost 4 bases; unmatched junction nucleotides: 9. The germline gives CDR1 MNHEY, CDR2 SMNVEV (reference sequence). CDR3: CASSLSGKPSGGYEQYF. DNA for the CDR3: TGTGCCAGCAGTTTATCGGGAAAGCCTAGCGGGGGTTACGAGCAGTACTTC.

This clone occurred a few times. The gene calls are TRBV29-1 and TRBJ1-4; a possible D gene is TRBD1 (6 bases). This CDR3 has 15 residues. Trimming stripped 4 bases from V and 0 bases from J, with 12 bases between. Germline V CDR1 and CDR2: SQVTM, ANQGSEA. The chain's CDR3 is CSVGGGTTTNEKLFF. The CDR3 region has the DNA TGCAGCGTTGGAGGGGGAACCACAACTAATGAAAAACTGTTTTTT.

The chain combines TRBV19 with TRBJ2-7; 7 bases map to TRBD2. The V gene's germline CDR1 is LNHDA and CDR2 SQIVND (reference sequence). CDR3 length: 15 residues. V lost 6 bases to trimming and J lost 5 bases; unmatched junction nucleotides: 13. The CDR3 DNA is TGTGCCAGTAGGTATTCATGGAGCGGGGTCAACGAGCAGTACTTC. Translation: CASRYSWSGVNEQYF.

V usage is TRBV5-1 and J usage is TRBJ2-5; 8 bases are shared with TRBD2. The CDR3 covers 15 residues. The germline V gene has CDR1 SGHRS and CDR2 YFSETQ. The trim removed 0 bases at V and 3 bases at J, leaving 4 bases unmatched. In DNA, the CDR3 is TGCGCCAGCAGCTTGGGACCCGGGGGGGAAGAGACCCAGTACTTC. The encoded protein is CASSLGPGGEETQYF.

This clone appeared many times. DNA of the CDR3: TGTGCCAGCAGTTATACGCCGGGACAGGGTGCAGATACGCAGTATTTT. Amino acid sequence: CASSYTPGQGADTQYF. The chain uses TRBV6-5 and TRBJ2-3, with TRBD1 matching 9 bases. Germline-derived CDR1 and CDR2 are MNHEY and SVGAGI. The ends lost 3 bases at V and 4 bases at J; junction bases unmatched: 8. The length of the CDR3 is 16 residues.

The rearrangement joins TRBV9 to TRBJ2-1, with TRBD2 matching over 8 bases. CDR1 is SGDLS and CDR2 is YYNGEE in the germline V gene. CDR3 length: 15 residues. Losses at the gene ends were 3 bases for V and 1 base for J; bases not matched to a gene: 3. Here the CDR3 DNA reads TGTGCCAGCAGCGGCGGGGGGAAGTCCTACAATGAGCAGTTCTTC. It codes for CASSGGGKSYNEQFF.

V is TRBV4-1 and J is TRBJ2-7, with 10 bases identical to TRBD2. CDR3 length equals 16 residues. CDR1 and CDR2 (germline): MGHRA, YSYEKL. The junction had 6 bases not matched to a gene; V was cut back by 3 bases and J by 1 base. CDR3 in DNA: TGCGCCAGCAGCCACCCTTCTAGCGGGGGTTCCTACGAGCAGTACTTC. It codes for CASSHPSSGGSYEQYF.